These T cell receptor beta chains were read from a single sample in a study of cytomegalovirus exposure and HLA in healthy donors. Sequencing used immunoSEQ multiplex PCR; TCRdb keeps in-frame clones, though not all of them. This table holds more than 12,000 clones, around 58% found once. The sequencing sample was made of PBMCs. The receptors were gathered from a woman between 45 and 65 years old in good health and CMV-seropositive. CDR3s leave out the opening cysteine and the closing phenylalanine or tryptophan.

TRBJ1-1,TRBV11-2,ASSGRVLNTEAF
TRBJ1-1,TRBV20-1,SAREATEAF
TRBJ2-1,TRBV6-1,ASRTSVDSYNEQF
TRBJ2-5,TRBV6-5,ASSWAGGSETQY
TRBJ1-1,TRBV10-3,AISTGEVTEAF
TRBJ2-5,TRBV29-1,SGAGGRERLETQY
TRBJ1-1,TRBV28,ASRPTPMNTEAF
TRBJ2-3,TRBV20-1,SGEGTDTQY
TRBJ2-2,TRBV5-1,ASSVSVSGELF
TRBJ2-7,TRBV6-6,ASRFSGQGTEQY
TRBJ2-3,TRBV29-1,SVLWGGGTQY
TRBJ1-5,TRBV5-8,ASSRNQPQH
TRBJ2-7,TRBV6-1,ASTQGRYEQY
TRBJ2-3,TRBV6-1,ASSADRISDTQY
TRBJ1-5,TRBV6-4,ASNKGQDNQPQH
TRBJ2-7,TRBV11-2,ASSSRGMIGEQY
TRBJ2-5,TRBV9,ASSPDTQETQY
TRBJ2-7,TRBV29-1,SVAPLADPYEQY
TRBJ1-5,TRBV4-2,ASSQDGSGNQPQH
TRBJ2-1,TRBV6-5,ASSWDRGNEQF
TRBJ1-5,TRBV6-6,ASSYGGEPQH
TRBJ1-2,TRBV29-1,SVAQDGTGYGYT
TRBJ1-5,TRBV9,ASSVEPGMKPQH
TRBJ1-2,TRBV28,ASSSTAGGYT
TRBJ2-3,TRBV4-3,ASSQDWDSSLGTQY
TRBJ2-5,TRBV4-3,ASSQDSLAGGETQY
TRBJ1-1,TRBV2,ASKSTFGRPTGTEAF
TRBJ2-1,TRBV6-4,ASSEIAGVGYNEQF
TRBJ2-1,TRBV4-1,ASSQERGSSYNEQF
TRBJ1-1,TRBV7-2,ASSSDRVAEAF
TRBJ2-3,TRBV30,AWSLSTDTQY
TRBJ1-2,TRBV6-1,ASKRDRDYGYT
TRBJ1-1,TRBV4-3,ASSQDSGSGYPAF
TRBJ2-7,TRBV7-8,ASSLWGRTYEQY
TRBJ1-1,TRBV29-1,SVAGSGYTEAF